This is a list of T cell receptor beta chains from one sample in a study of shared clonotypes between healthy human individuals. TCRdb's copy holds only in-frame clones and misses some; the assay was immunoSEQ multiplex PCR. The table lists about 2.5 million clones, 85% to 95% of them singletons. Source material: naive CD4+ T cells from PBMCs. The receptors derive from a man aged 18-30 years in good health. Some clones in this sample may be carry-over from other donors' samples. Both conserved end residues are part of each CDR3. Each record gives: CDR3 DNA, CDR3 protein, J gene, V gene, clone size, D gene. A D gene is named only where the DNA matches it firmly. The size entry is marked missing in some rows and otherwise reads once, few, many or a size class.

cdr3_nt: TGTGCCAGCAGTATGGACGGGCTAGGGGGCTACACCTTC
cdr3_aa: CASSMDGLGGYTF
j_call: TRBJ1-2
v_call: TRBV28
clone_size: .
d_call: .

cdr3_nt: TGTGCCAGCAGTGTAGCTGACAGGGTAAGTCAGCCCCAGCATTTT
cdr3_aa: CASSVADRVSQPQHF
j_call: TRBJ1-5
v_call: TRBV28
clone_size: .
d_call: TRBD1

cdr3_nt: TGTGCCAGCAGCTTGGACAGCTTCTTGAACACTGAAGCTTTCTTT
cdr3_aa: CASSLDSFLNTEAFF
j_call: TRBJ1-1
v_call: TRBV5-6
clone_size: .
d_call: .

cdr3_nt: TGTGCCAGCAGCGTTGCGGGGGTGACCTACGAGCAGTACTTC
cdr3_aa: CASSVAGVTYEQYF
j_call: TRBJ2-7
v_call: TRBV9
clone_size: .
d_call: TRBD2

cdr3_nt: TGTGCCAGCAGGGGCGGGCAGAGACACACAGATACGCAGTATTTT
cdr3_aa: CASRGGQRHTDTQYF
j_call: TRBJ2-3
v_call: TRBV27
clone_size: .
d_call: .

cdr3_nt: TGTGCCAGCACCCCGCCACAGGGAGGTGAAAAACTGTTTTTT
cdr3_aa: CASTPPQGGEKLFF
j_call: TRBJ1-4
v_call: TRBV6-5
clone_size: once
d_call: .

cdr3_nt: TGCGCCAGCAGCCCGAGCGGGACCACAGATACGCAGTATTTT
cdr3_aa: CASSPSGTTDTQYF
j_call: TRBJ2-3
v_call: TRBV5-1
clone_size: .
d_call: TRBD2

cdr3_nt: TGTGCCACCAGCAGAGGGAGTTACAATGAGCAGTTCTTC
cdr3_aa: CATSRGSYNEQFF
j_call: TRBJ2-1
v_call: TRBV15
clone_size: .
d_call: .

cdr3_nt: TGTGCCAGCAGCAATCGGGCTTCGAACTATGGCTACACCTTC
cdr3_aa: CASSNRASNYGYTF
j_call: TRBJ1-2
v_call: TRBV7-9
clone_size: .
d_call: .

cdr3_nt: TGCGCCAGCAGCCAAGACGGAGGAAGGGGCGAAAAACTGTTTTTT
cdr3_aa: CASSQDGGRGEKLFF
j_call: TRBJ1-4
v_call: TRBV4-1
clone_size: few
d_call: .

cdr3_nt: TGTGCCAGCAGTAGGACTAGCGGGAGCTACAATGAGCAGTTCTTC
cdr3_aa: CASSRTSGSYNEQFF
j_call: TRBJ2-1
v_call: TRBV7-2
clone_size: .
d_call: TRBD2

cdr3_nt: TGTGCCAGCAGCTTAGCCTTCAACACTGAAGCTTTCTTT
cdr3_aa: CASSLAFNTEAFF
j_call: TRBJ1-1
v_call: TRBV7-3
clone_size: few
d_call: .

cdr3_nt: TGTGCCAGCAGCCCGGGGTTATGGGGCTACGAGCAGTACTTC
cdr3_aa: CASSPGLWGYEQYF
j_call: TRBJ2-7
v_call: TRBV6-1
clone_size: .
d_call: .

cdr3_nt: TGCAGCGTTGAGGGACTAGCGGGAGTAAAAGATACGCAGTATTTT
cdr3_aa: CSVEGLAGVKDTQYF
j_call: TRBJ2-3
v_call: TRBV29-1
clone_size: once
d_call: TRBD2

cdr3_nt: TGTGCCAGCAGTTTAATATTACCCCGCGTCCAGTCTGGGGCCAACGTCCTGACTTTC
cdr3_aa: CASSLILPRVQSGANVLTF
j_call: TRBJ2-6
v_call: TRBV28
clone_size: .
d_call: .

cdr3_nt: TGTGCCAGCACCATCTTAACAGGGAGGGTAGCCAAAAACATTCAGTACTTC
cdr3_aa: CASTILTGRVAKNIQYF
j_call: TRBJ2-4
v_call: TRBV11-3
clone_size: once
d_call: .

cdr3_nt: TGTGCCAGCAGTCAGGGGTTCGGGGAGACCCAGTACTTC
cdr3_aa: CASSQGFGETQYF
j_call: TRBJ2-5
v_call: TRBV28
clone_size: .
d_call: .

cdr3_nt: TGTGCCAGCAGCCCCACTAGCGGGACAGCAGATACGCAGTATTTT
cdr3_aa: CASSPTSGTADTQYF
j_call: TRBJ2-3
v_call: TRBV7-7
clone_size: once
d_call: TRBD2

cdr3_nt: TGCGCCAGCAGCCCGCCGGCGGGAAACTATGGCTACACCTTC
cdr3_aa: CASSPPAGNYGYTF
j_call: TRBJ1-2
v_call: TRBV5-1
clone_size: .
d_call: .

cdr3_nt: TGTGCCAGCTCATTAGGGGGCACGGCGGTAGATGAAAAACTGTTTTTT
cdr3_aa: CASSLGGTAVDEKLFF
j_call: TRBJ1-4
v_call: TRBV18
clone_size: .
d_call: TRBD1

cdr3_nt: TGCGCCAGCAGCTTGGGGGTAGCGGGAGACTACAATGAGCAGTTCTTC
cdr3_aa: CASSLGVAGDYNEQFF
j_call: TRBJ2-1
v_call: TRBV5-1
clone_size: .
d_call: TRBD2